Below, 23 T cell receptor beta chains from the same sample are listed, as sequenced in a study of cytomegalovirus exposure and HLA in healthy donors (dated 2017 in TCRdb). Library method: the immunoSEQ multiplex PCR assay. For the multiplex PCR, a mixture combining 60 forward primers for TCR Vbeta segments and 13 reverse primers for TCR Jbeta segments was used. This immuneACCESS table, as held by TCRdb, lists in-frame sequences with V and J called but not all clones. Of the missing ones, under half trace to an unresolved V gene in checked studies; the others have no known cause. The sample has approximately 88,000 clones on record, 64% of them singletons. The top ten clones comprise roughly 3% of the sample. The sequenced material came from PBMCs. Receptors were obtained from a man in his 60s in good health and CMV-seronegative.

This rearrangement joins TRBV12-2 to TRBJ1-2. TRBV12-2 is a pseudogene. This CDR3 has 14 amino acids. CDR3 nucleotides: TGTGCAAGTCGCCCTCACGCGGGGGGATATGGCTACACCTTC. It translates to CASRPHAGGYGYTF.

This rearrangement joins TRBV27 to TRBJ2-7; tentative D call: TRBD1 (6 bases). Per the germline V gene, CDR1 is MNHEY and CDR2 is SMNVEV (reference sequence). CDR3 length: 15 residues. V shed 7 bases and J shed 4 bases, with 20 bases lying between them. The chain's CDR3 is CASMEAVTGFYEQYF. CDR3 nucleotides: TGTGCCAGCATGGAGGCAGTGACAGGTTTTTACGAGCAGTACTTC.

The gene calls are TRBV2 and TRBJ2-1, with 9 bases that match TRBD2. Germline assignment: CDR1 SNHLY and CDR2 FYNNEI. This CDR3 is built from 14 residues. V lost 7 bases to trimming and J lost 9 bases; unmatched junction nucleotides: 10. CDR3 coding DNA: TGTGCCAGCAAGGCGGGGGGGCCGACGGGTGAGCAGTTCTTC. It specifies CASKAGGPTGEQFF. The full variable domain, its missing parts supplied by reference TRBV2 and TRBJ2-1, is EPEVTQTPSHQVTQMGQEVILRCVPISNHLYFYWYRQILGQKVEFLVSFYNNEISEKSEIFDDQFSVERPDGSNFTLKIRSTKLEDSAMYFCASKAGGPTGEQFFGPGTRLTVL.

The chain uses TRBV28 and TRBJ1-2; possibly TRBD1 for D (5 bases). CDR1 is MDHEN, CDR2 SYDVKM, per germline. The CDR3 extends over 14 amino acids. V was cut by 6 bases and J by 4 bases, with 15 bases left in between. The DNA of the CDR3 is TGTGCCAGCAGCCCTACGGGGGGGATCTATGGCTACACCTTC. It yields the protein CASSPTGGIYGYTF.

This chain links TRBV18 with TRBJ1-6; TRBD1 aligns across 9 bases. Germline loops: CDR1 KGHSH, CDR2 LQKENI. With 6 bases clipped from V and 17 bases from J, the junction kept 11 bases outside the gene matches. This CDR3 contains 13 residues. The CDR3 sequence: CASSQSTGGAFHF. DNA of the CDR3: TGTGCCAGCTCCCAATCTACAGGGGGCGCCTTCCACTTT.

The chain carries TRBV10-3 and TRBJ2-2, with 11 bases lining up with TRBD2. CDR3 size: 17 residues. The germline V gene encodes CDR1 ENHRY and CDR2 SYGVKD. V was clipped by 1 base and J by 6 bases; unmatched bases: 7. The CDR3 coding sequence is TGTGCCATCAGTGAGTTAGCGGGGGGGCCTCGGGCCGGGGAGCTGTTTTTT. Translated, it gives CAISELAGGPRAGELFF.

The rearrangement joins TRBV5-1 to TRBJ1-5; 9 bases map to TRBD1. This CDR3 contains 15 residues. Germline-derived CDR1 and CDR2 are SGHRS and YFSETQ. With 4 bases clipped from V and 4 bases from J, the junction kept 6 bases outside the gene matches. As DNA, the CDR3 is TGCGCCAGCAGCCCAACCGGGACAGGGAATCAGCCCCAGCATTTT. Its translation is CASSPTGTGNQPQHF.

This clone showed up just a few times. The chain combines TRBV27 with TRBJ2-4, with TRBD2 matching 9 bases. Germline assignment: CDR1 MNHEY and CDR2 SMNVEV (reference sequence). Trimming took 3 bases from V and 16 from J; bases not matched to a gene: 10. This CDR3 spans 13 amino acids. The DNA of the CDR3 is TGTGCCAGCAGTTTGGTAGAGCGGGGGGTCCAATACTTC. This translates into CASSLVERGVQYF.

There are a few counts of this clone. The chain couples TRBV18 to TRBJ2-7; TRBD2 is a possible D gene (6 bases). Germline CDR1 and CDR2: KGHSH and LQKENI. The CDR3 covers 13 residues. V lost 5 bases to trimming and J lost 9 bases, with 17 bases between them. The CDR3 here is CASSSGLNAGQYF. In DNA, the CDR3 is TGTGCCAGCTCATCCGGACTAAACGCGGGGCAGTACTTC.

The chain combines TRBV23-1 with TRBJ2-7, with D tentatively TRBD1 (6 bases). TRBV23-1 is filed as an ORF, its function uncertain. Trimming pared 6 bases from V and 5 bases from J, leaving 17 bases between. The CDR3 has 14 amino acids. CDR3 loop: CASRSPDSCDEQYF. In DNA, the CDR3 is TGCGCCAGCAGATCCCCGGACAGTTGCGACGAGCAGTACTTC.

The CDR3 here is CSVEGGQGAVNEQFF. The CDR3 bases are TGCAGCGTTGAGGGGGGACAGGGGGCTGTCAATGAGCAGTTCTTC. The J gene is TRBJ2-1, the V gene TRBV29-1; TRBD1 matches 12 bases. From germline, CDR1 is SQVTM and CDR2 ANQGSEA. The CDR3 has 15 residues. The J segment lost 6 bases and the V segment lost 3 bases, leaving 6 bases of the junction unmatched.

CDR3 amino acids: CASFSPPPPRQTNTEAFF. Written as DNA, the CDR3 is TGTGCCAGCTTTTCCCCGCCCCCACCGCGTCAGACAAACACTGAAGCTTTCTTT. J is TRBJ1-1 and V is TRBV27; no clear D. The CDR3 contains 18 residues. The V and J ends lost 8 bases and 2 bases respectively, with 27 bases between them. CDR1 is MNHEY and CDR2 is SMNVEV in the germline V gene (reference sequence).

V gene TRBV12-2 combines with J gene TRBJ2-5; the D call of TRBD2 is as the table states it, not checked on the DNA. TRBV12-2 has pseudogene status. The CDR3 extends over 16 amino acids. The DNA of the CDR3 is TGTGCAAGTCGCGCACAGGGACTAGCGGGAGAAGAGACCCAGTACTTC. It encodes CASRAQGLAGEETQYF.

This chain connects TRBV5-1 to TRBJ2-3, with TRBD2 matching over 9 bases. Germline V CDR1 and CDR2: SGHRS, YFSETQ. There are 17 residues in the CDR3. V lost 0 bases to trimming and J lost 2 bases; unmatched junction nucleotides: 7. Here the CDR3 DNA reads TGCGCCAGCAGCTTGGGGGCTAGCGGGGCTTTCACAGATACGCAGTATTTT. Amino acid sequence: CASSLGASGAFTDTQYF.

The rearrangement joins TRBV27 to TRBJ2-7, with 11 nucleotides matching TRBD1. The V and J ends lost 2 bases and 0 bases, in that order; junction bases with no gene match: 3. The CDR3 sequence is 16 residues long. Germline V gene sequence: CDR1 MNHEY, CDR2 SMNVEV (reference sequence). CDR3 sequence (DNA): TGTGCCAGCAGTTTAGGGACAGGGGGTTACTCCTACGAGCAGTACTTC. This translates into CASSLGTGGYSYEQYF.

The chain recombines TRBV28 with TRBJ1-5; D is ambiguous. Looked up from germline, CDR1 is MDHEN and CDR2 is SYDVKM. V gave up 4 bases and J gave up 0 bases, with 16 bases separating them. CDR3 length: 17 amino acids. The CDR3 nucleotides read TGTGCCAGCAGTTCTCCGACGAGGAAATATAGCAATCAGCCCCAGCATTTT. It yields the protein CASSSPTRKYSNQPQHF.

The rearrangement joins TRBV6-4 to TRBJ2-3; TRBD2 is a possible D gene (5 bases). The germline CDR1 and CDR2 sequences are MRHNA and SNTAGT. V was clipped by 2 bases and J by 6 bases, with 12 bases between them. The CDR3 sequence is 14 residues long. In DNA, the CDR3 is TGTGCCAGCAGTGACGCCGCGGGCGGGGATACGCAGTATTTT. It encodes CASSDAAGGDTQYF.

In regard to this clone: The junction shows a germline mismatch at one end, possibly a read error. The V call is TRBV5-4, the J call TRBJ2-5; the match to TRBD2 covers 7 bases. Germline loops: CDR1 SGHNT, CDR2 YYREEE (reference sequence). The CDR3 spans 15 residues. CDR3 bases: TGTGCCAGCACACCCAAAGGACTAGAGCAAGAGGCCCAGTACTTC. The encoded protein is CASTPKGLEQEAQYF.

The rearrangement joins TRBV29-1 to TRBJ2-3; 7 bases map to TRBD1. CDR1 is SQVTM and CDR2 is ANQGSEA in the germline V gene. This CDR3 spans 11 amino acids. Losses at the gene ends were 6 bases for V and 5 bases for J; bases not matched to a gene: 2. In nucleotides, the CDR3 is TGCAGCGTGCGACAGGGAGATACGCAGTATTTT. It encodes CSVRQGDTQYF.

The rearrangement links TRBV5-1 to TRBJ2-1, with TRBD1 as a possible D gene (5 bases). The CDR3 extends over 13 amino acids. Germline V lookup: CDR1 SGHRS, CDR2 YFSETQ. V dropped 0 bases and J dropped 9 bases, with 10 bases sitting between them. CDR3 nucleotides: TGCGCCAGCAGCTTGGCGAATCAGGGTGAGCAGTTCTTC. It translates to CASSLANQGEQFF. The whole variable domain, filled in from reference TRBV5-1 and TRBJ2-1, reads KAGVTQTPRYLIKTRGQQVTLSCSPISGHRSVSWYQQTPGQGLQFLFEYFSETQRNKGNFPGRFSGRQFSNSRSEMNVSTLELGDSALYLCASSLANQGEQFFGPGTRLTVL.

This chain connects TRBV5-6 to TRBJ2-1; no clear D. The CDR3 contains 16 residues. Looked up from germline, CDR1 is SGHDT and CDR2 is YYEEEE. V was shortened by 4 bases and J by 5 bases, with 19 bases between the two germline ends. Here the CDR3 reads CASSPKDWRVHNEQFF. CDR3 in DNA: TGTGCCAGCAGCCCCAAAGACTGGAGAGTCCACAATGAGCAGTTCTTC.

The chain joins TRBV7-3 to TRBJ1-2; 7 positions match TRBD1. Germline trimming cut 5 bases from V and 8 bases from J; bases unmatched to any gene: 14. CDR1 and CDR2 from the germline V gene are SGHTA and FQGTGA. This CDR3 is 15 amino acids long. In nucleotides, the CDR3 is TGTGCCAGCAGCCCAGCGTTTTCCACAGGGGAAGGCTACACCTTC. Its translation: CASSPAFSTGEGYTF.

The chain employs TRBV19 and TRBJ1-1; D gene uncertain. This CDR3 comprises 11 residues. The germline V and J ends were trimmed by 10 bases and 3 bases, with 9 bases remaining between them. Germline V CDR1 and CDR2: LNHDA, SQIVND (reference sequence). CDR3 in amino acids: CATNSYTEAFF. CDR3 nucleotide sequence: TGTGCCACTAACAGCTACACTGAAGCTTTCTTT.